A selection of T cell receptor beta chains follows, all from one sample in a study of control samples from healthy donors and cancer patients. Sequencing was performed with immunoSEQ multiplex PCR; in TCRdb, only in-frame clones are kept and a portion is missing. The repertoire holds approximately 140,000 clones, with about 85% as singletons. Sequencing used blood. These receptors were collected from a woman aged 25 to 39 in good health. Both conserved end residues are part of each CDR3. D genes are given only for firm matches. Size values are once, few and many counts, or a class for expanded clones, and some rows have none.

D	J	V	size	DNA	CDR3
.	TRBJ1-5	TRBV10-3	.	TGTGCCATCAGTGAGAGGTCAGACCACAATCAGCCCCAGCATTTT	CAISERSDHNQPQHF
TRBD2	TRBJ2-7	TRBV11-2	.	TGTGCCAGCAGCTTAGAAAGGGACTACTACGAGCAGTACTTC	CASSLERDYYEQYF
.	TRBJ2-2	TRBV2	.	TGTGCCAGCAGTGACGTCGGGAGCCTGAACACCGGGGAGCTGTTTTTT	CASSDVGSLNTGELFF
.	TRBJ2-1	TRBV5-6	.	TGTGCCAGCAGCTTGGCGGGGGGCGCGGGGGACTCCTACAATGAGCAGTTCTTC	CASSLAGGAGDSYNEQFF
.	TRBJ1-1	TRBV30	once	TGTGCCTGGAGTACGGCTGAAGCTTTCTTT	CAWSTAEAFF
TRBD1	TRBJ2-7	TRBV6-6	.	TGTGCCAGCAGTAACAGGGGGGCACACTCCTACGAGCAGTACTTC	CASSNRGAHSYEQYF
.	TRBJ2-1	TRBV3-1/TRBV3-2	once	TGTGCCAGCAGCCAAGATTCTTGGGACCCAGGGAATGAGCAGTTCTTC	CASSQDSWDPGNEQFF
.	TRBJ2-7	TRBV14	.	TGTGCCAGCAGCCAAGTCTCTGGGGCTAGCTCCTACGAGCAGTACTTC	CASSQVSGASSYEQYF
.	TRBJ1-2	TRBV29-1	.	TGCAGCGTTGAAATTTGGGCAGCACCTAACTATGGCTACACCTTC	CSVEIWAAPNYGYTF
.	TRBJ2-7	TRBV11-2	.	TGTGCCAGCAGCCCCCATCGGGGGTCCTTCTCCTACGAGCAGTACTTC	CASSPHRGSFSYEQYF
TRBD2	TRBJ2-1	TRBV6-5	.	TGTGCCAGCTCCTCCGGACTAGCGGGAGGGAATGAGCAGTTCTTC	CASSSGLAGGNEQFF
.	TRBJ1-3	TRBV4-2	.	TGTGCCAGCAGCCAAGATGGGGGCTCTGGAAACACCATATATTTT	CASSQDGGSGNTIYF
TRBD2	TRBJ2-1	TRBV9	.	TGTGCCAGCAGCGTAGGACTAGCGGGAGCCTATGAGCAGTTCTTC	CASSVGLAGAYEQFF
TRBD2	TRBJ2-1	TRBV27	.	TGTGCCAGCAGTGCGGGACTAGCGGGAGACTTAGCTGAGTTCTTC	CASSAGLAGDLAEFF
.	TRBJ1-2	TRBV4-1	.	TGCGCCAGCAGCCAAGGGTTAACAAAAGCTTCTGGCTACACCTTC	CASSQGLTKASGYTF
TRBD2	TRBJ2-3	TRBV25-1	.	TGTGCCAGCAGTGAAAGGTCCCGACTAGCGGGGAACACAGATACGCAGTATTTT	CASSERSRLAGNTDTQYF
.	TRBJ1-5	TRBV2	.	TGTGCCAGCAGTGAAGAAGGAGGGAGGGTTCGACCCCAGCATTTT	CASSEEGGRVRPQHF
.	TRBJ1-2	TRBV5-6	.	TGTGCCAGCAGCTTGGGTGCCGTACAATTCGGCTACACCTTC	CASSLGAVQFGYTF
.	TRBJ2-7	TRBV10-3	.	TGTGCCATCAGTGACCCAAGAGGGAATTGGTACGAGCAGTACTTC	CAISDPRGNWYEQYF
TRBD1	TRBJ1-1	TRBV25-1	.	TGTGCCAGCAGTGGCCCGACAGGGCTGGCTGAAGCTTTCTTT	CASSGPTGLAEAFF
TRBD2	TRBJ2-7	TRBV4-1	.	TGCGCCAGCAGCCATGGGACTAGCGGGACCTACGAGCAGTACTTC	CASSHGTSGTYEQYF
.	TRBJ1-1	TRBV2	few	TGTGCCAGCAACCTACGGGCTTTCTTT	CASNLRAFF
.	TRBJ2-7	TRBV18	.	TGTGCCAGCTCGGTGGATAGACCGCGGGGAGAGCAGTACTTC	CASSVDRPRGEQYF
.	TRBJ1-3	TRBV28	.	TGTGCCAGCAGCCGTGGTACGAGCTCTGGAAACACCATATATTTT	CASSRGTSSGNTIYF
.	TRBJ2-6	TRBV30	.	TGTGCCTGGAGTCCCCGATCCTTCTCTGGGGCCAACGTCCTGACTTTC	CAWSPRSFSGANVLTF
.	TRBJ2-3	TRBV29-1	.	TGCAGCGTTGCGACTGGGGCAGATACGCAGTATTTT	CSVATGADTQYF
TRBD1	TRBJ1-1	TRBV29-1	once	TGCAGCGTCACAGGGGGTGTGAACACTGAAGCTTTCTTT	CSVTGGVNTEAFF
.	TRBJ1-6	TRBV5-1	.	TGCGCCAGCAGCTTGGTGTTTGGGGGCTTAGGGGCACCCCTCCACTTT	CASSLVFGGLGAPLHF
.	TRBJ1-5	TRBV10-3	.	TGTGCCTCCGACCCCCAGGGAAGTCAGCCCCAGCATTTT	CASDPQGSQPQHF